This TCR beta chain was sequenced for a study of OX40 agonist ivuxolimab in advanced cancers. Turning to the study itself: Males comprised about 84% of the group, whose mean age was around 62 years (range roughly 20 to 85). Overall study findings and caveats: At 0.1 to 3.0 mg/kg, clonal expansion of CD4+ and CD8+ blood T cells had occurred by week 6.

Sequenced by immunoSEQ multiplex PCR; TCRdb stores in-frame clones only, minus some. Altogether around 100,000 clones are present, around 85% being singletons, with the ten largest covering around 5.2%. This clone was counted between two and nine times. As yet, its antigen is unknown. Material: CD4+ or CD8+ T cells sorted from blood, obtained in a trial of the OX40 agonist ivuxolimab. The TCR sequence derives from an adult with an advanced solid tumor such as melanoma, head and neck, liver or kidney cancer.

The CDR3 is CASSYTPGGAGQPQHF. DNA of the CDR3: TGTGCCAGCAGTTACACCCCCGGGGGGGCAGGGCAGCCCCAGCATTTT. V and J are TRBV6-6 and TRBJ1-5; weak D call: TRBD1 (6 bases). Deletions cut 2 bases from V and 7 bases from J, with 18 bases between. CDR1 is MNHNY and CDR2 is SVGAGI in the germline V gene (reference sequence). This CDR3 has 16 amino acids.